A selection of T cell receptor beta chains follows, all from one sample in a study of shared clonotypes between healthy human individuals. Assay used: immunoSEQ multiplex PCR; TCRdb lists only in-frame clones, some missing. The data show about 1.1 million clones, 70% to 80% seen once. The material sequenced was memory CD4+ T cells from PBMCs. The receptors derive from a man between 18 and 29 years old in good health. Some clones in this sample may be carry-over from other donors' samples. Both conserved end residues are part of each CDR3. The D gene is left open where the match is weak. Clone sizes are given selectively: once, few, many, or a class where the clone is expanded.

clone_size: NA
j_call: TRBJ1-4
v_call: TRBV6-5
d_call: NA
cdr3_aa: CASSYNTGGSGKLFF
cdr3_nt: TGTGCCAGCAGTTATAATACAGGCGGCAGTGGGAAACTGTTTTTT

clone_size: NA
j_call: TRBJ1-1
v_call: TRBV6-1
d_call: NA
cdr3_aa: CASRSTTANTEAFF
cdr3_nt: TGTGCCAGCAGGTCAACGACGGCAAACACTGAAGCTTTCTTT

clone_size: NA
j_call: TRBJ1-1
v_call: TRBV10-3
d_call: NA
cdr3_aa: CAITDGWNTEAFF
cdr3_nt: TGTGCCATCACTGACGGGTGGAACACTGAAGCTTTCTTT

clone_size: NA
j_call: TRBJ1-5
v_call: TRBV6-1
d_call: NA
cdr3_aa: CAGGQESNQPQHF
cdr3_nt: TGTGCTGGGGGGCAGGAGAGCAATCAGCCCCAGCATTTT

clone_size: NA
j_call: TRBJ2-6
v_call: TRBV5-6
d_call: NA
cdr3_aa: CASSLLSVSGANVLTF
cdr3_nt: TGTGCCAGCAGCTTGCTCAGTGTCTCTGGGGCCAACGTCCTGACTTTC

clone_size: NA
j_call: TRBJ1-1
v_call: TRBV2
d_call: NA
cdr3_aa: CASSEGSNTEAFF
cdr3_nt: TGTGCCAGCAGTGAAGGGTCGAACACTGAAGCTTTCTTT

clone_size: NA
j_call: TRBJ2-1
v_call: TRBV6-1
d_call: TRBD2
cdr3_aa: CASERGYNEQFF
cdr3_nt: TGTGCCAGCGAGCGGGGTTACAATGAGCAGTTCTTC

clone_size: many
j_call: TRBJ1-3
v_call: TRBV7-2
d_call: NA
cdr3_aa: CASSPRVGSGNTIYF
cdr3_nt: TGTGCCAGCAGCCCCCGAGTTGGATCTGGAAACACCATATATTTT

clone_size: NA
j_call: TRBJ1-2
v_call: TRBV28
d_call: NA
cdr3_aa: CASSRAGTYGYTF
cdr3_nt: TGTGCCAGCAGTCGGGCAGGGACCTATGGCTACACCTTC

clone_size: NA
j_call: TRBJ1-6
v_call: TRBV5-1
d_call: NA
cdr3_aa: CASSLGSGASPLHF
cdr3_nt: TGCGCCAGCAGCTTGGGGTCAGGGGCTTCACCCCTCCACTTT

clone_size: NA
j_call: TRBJ2-7
v_call: TRBV25-1
d_call: NA
cdr3_aa: CASSESRGLSYEQYF
cdr3_nt: TGTGCCAGCAGTGAGTCCAGGGGCCTCTCCTACGAGCAGTACTTC

clone_size: many
j_call: TRBJ1-3
v_call: TRBV7-9
d_call: NA
cdr3_aa: CASSWGTGRSGNTIYF
cdr3_nt: TGTGCCAGCAGCTGGGGAACAGGGAGATCTGGAAACACCATATATTTT

clone_size: NA
j_call: TRBJ1-2
v_call: TRBV5-1
d_call: TRBD1
cdr3_aa: CASSLEAGGGYGYTF
cdr3_nt: TGCGCCAGCAGCTTGGAGGCAGGGGGCGGGTATGGCTACACCTTC

clone_size: NA
j_call: TRBJ2-1
v_call: TRBV10-3
d_call: TRBD2
cdr3_aa: CAISPGTSLYNEQFF
cdr3_nt: TGTGCCATCAGCCCCGGGACTAGCTTGTACAATGAGCAGTTCTTC

clone_size: NA
j_call: TRBJ2-4
v_call: TRBV12-1
d_call: NA
cdr3_aa: CASSFGGLAGGQSSAKNIQYF
cdr3_nt: TGTGCCAGCAGCTTTGGGGGACTAGCGGGAGGTCAGTCATCAGCCAAAAACATTCAGTACTTC

clone_size: few
j_call: TRBJ1-2
v_call: TRBV19
d_call: TRBD1
cdr3_aa: CASSSPGQGYNGYTF
cdr3_nt: TGTGCCAGTAGTTCTCCGGGACAGGGGTACAATGGCTACACCTTC

clone_size: NA
j_call: TRBJ2-2
v_call: TRBV27
d_call: NA
cdr3_aa: CASSSVQRGSDRGGELFF
cdr3_nt: TGTGCCAGCAGTTCCGTGCAGAGGGGATCAGATCGTGGCGGGGAGCTGTTTTTT

clone_size: NA
j_call: TRBJ1-4
v_call: TRBV2
d_call: TRBD1
cdr3_aa: CASNPMGGDRGGQKLFF
cdr3_nt: TGTGCCAGCAACCCCATGGGGGGGGACAGGGGAGGTCAAAAACTGTTTTTT

clone_size: NA
j_call: TRBJ2-5
v_call: TRBV5-1
d_call: NA
cdr3_aa: CASVTGQGGPETQYF
cdr3_nt: TGCGCCAGTGTTACGGGACAAGGTGGGCCAGAGACCCAGTACTTC

clone_size: many
j_call: TRBJ1-5
v_call: TRBV28
d_call: NA
cdr3_aa: CASSATDQPQHF
cdr3_nt: TGTGCCAGCAGTGCTACCGATCAGCCCCAGCATTTT

clone_size: few
j_call: TRBJ2-3
v_call: TRBV9
d_call: NA
cdr3_aa: CASSLGWSTTDTQYF
cdr3_nt: TGTGCCAGCAGTCTAGGGTGGAGTACCACAGATACGCAGTATTTT

clone_size: NA
j_call: TRBJ1-6
v_call: TRBV28
d_call: NA
cdr3_aa: CASSSGINSPLHF
cdr3_nt: TGTGCCAGCAGTTCAGGAATAAATTCACCCCTCCACTTT

clone_size: NA
j_call: TRBJ2-7
v_call: TRBV7-2
d_call: NA
cdr3_aa: CASSPRGPSGDEQYF
cdr3_nt: TGTGCCAGCAGCCCGAGGGGACCCTCGGGCGACGAGCAGTACTTC

clone_size: NA
j_call: TRBJ1-1
v_call: TRBV11-2
d_call: NA
cdr3_aa: CASSPSAERVAFF
cdr3_nt: TGTGCCAGCAGCCCATCGGCGGAGCGGGTGGCTTTCTTT